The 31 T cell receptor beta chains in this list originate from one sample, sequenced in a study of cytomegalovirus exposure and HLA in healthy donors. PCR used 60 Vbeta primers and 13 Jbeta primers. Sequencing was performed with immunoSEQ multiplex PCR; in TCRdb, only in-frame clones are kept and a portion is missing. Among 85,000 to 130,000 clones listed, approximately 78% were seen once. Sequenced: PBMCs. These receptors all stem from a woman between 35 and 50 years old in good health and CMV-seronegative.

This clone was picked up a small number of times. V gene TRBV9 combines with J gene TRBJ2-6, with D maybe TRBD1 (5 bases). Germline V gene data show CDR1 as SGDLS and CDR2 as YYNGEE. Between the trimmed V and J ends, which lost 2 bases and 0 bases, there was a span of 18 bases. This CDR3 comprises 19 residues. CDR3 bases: TGTGCCAGCAGCGTCGGTCGGGCAGGGATCTCCTCTGGGGCCAACGTCCTGACTTTC. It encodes CASSVGRAGISSGANVLTF.

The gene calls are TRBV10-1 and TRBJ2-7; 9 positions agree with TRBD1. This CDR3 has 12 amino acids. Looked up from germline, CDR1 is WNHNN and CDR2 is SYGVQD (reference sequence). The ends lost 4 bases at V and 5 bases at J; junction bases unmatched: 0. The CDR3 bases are TGCGCCAGCAGTGGACAGGGGGACGAGCAGTACTTC. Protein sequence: CASSGQGDEQYF.

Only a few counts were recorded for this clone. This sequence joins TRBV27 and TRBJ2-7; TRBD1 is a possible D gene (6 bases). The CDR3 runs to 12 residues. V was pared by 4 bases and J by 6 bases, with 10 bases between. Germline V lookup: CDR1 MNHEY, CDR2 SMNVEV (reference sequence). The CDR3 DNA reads TGTGCCAGCAGTTGGCAGGGGAGCGAGCAGTACTTC. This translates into CASSWQGSEQYF.

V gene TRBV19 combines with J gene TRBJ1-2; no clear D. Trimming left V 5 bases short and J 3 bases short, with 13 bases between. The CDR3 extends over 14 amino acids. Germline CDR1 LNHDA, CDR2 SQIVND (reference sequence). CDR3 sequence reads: CASSPPNRDYGYTF. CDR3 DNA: TGTGCCAGTAGTCCCCCGAACCGAGACTATGGCTACACCTTC.

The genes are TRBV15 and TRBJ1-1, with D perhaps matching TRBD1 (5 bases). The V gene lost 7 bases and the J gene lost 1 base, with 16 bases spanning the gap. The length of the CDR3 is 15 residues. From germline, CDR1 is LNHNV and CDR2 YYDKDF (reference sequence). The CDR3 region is CATNWQGLANTEAFF. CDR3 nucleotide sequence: TGTGCCACCAACTGGCAGGGACTCGCGAACACTGAAGCTTTCTTT.

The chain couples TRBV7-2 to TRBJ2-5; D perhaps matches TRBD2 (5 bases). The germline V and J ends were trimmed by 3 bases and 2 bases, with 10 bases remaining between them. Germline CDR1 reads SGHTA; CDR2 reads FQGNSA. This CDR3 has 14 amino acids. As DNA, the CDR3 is TGTGCCAGCAGCTTCGCGGGTCTTCAAGAGACCCAGTACTTC. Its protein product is CASSFAGLQETQYF.

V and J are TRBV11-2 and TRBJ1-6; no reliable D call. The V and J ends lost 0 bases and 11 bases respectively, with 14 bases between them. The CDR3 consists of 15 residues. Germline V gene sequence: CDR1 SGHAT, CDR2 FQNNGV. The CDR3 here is CASSLDPATQTPLHF. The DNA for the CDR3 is TGTGCCAGCAGCTTAGATCCTGCGACTCAGACACCCCTCCACTTT. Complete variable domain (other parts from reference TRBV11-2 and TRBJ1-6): EAGVAQSPRYKIIEKRQSVAFWCNPISGHATLYWYQQILGQGPKLLIQFQNNGVVDDSQLPKDRFSAERLKGVDSTLKIQPAKLEDSAVYLCASSLDPATQTPLHFGNGTRLTVT.

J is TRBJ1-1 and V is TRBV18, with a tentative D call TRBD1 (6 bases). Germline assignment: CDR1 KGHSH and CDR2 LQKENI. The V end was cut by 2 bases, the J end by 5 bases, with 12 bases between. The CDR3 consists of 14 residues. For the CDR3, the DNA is TGTGCCAGCTCACCAACAGGGATGCATACTGAAGCTTTCTTT. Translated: CASSPTGMHTEAFF.

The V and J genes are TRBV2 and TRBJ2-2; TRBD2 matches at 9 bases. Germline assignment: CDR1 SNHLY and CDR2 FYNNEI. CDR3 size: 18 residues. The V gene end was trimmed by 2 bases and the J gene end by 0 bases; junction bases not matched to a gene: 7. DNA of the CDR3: TGTGCCAGCAGTGAAAGGCTAGCGGGGCGCTCGAACACCGGGGAGCTGTTTTTT. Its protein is CASSERLAGRSNTGELFF.

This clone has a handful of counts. This chain's CDR3 is CASSYSTMGYEQYF. The CDR3 region has the DNA TGTGCCAGCAGTTACTCGACAATGGGTTACGAGCAGTACTTC. This chain links TRBV6-6 with TRBJ2-7, with unresolved D. Between the trimmed V and J ends, which lost 0 bases and 4 bases, there was a span of 10 bases. The germline CDR1 and CDR2 sequences are MNHNY and SVGAGI (reference sequence). This CDR3 has 14 residues.

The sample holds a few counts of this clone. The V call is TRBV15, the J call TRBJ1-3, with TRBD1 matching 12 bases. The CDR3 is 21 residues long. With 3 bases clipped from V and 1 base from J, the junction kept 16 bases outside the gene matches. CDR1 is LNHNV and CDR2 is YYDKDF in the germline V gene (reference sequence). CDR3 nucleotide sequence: TGTGCCACCAGCAGTCTGTTCGGGACAGGGGGCGGTAAGGCGTCTGGAAACACCATATATTTT. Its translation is CATSSLFGTGGGKASGNTIYF.

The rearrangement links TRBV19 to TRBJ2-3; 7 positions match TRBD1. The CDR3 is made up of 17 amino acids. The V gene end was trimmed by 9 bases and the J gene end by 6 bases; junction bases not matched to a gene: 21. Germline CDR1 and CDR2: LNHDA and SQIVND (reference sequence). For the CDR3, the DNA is TGTGCCAGCACACCGAACAGGGGCAGATCCGCGGTGGATACGCAGTATTTT. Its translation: CASTPNRGRSAVDTQYF.

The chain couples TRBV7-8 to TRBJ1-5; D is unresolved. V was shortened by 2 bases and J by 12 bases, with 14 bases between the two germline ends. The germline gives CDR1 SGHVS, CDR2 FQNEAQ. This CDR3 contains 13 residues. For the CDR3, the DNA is TGTGCCAGCAGCTTAAGTCCCGCGCGCGACCAGCATTTT. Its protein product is CASSLSPARDQHF.

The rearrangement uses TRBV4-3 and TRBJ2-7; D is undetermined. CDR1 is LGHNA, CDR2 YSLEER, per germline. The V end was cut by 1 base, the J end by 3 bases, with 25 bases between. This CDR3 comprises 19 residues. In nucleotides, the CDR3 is TGCGCCAGCAGCCAAGGGGTCCCGGGTTCCCACCGAAACCGCTACGAGCAGTACTTC. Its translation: CASSQGVPGSHRNRYEQYF.

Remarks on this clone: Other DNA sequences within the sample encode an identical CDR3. CDR3 nucleotides: TGTGCCAGCAGCTCCCGATCGACAGGGGGACCCGCCTACGAGCAGTACTTC. This translates into CASSSRSTGGPAYEQYF. The gene calls are TRBV5-6 and TRBJ2-7, with 9 bases lining up with TRBD1. Per the germline V gene, CDR1 is SGHDT and CDR2 is YYEEEE. J lost 2 bases, V lost 3 bases, and 12 bases had no gene match. The CDR3 length is 17 residues.

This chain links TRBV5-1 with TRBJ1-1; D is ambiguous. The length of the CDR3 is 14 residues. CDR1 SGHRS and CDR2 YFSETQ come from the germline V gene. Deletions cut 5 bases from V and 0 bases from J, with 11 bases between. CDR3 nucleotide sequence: TGCGCCAGCAGTGTCCAGGCCATGAACACTGAAGCTTTCTTT. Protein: CASSVQAMNTEAFF. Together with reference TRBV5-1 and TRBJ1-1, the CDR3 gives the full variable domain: KAGVTQTPRYLIKTRGQQVTLSCSPISGHRSVSWYQQTPGQGLQFLFEYFSETQRNKGNFPGRFSGRQFSNSRSEMNVSTLELGDSALYLCASSVQAMNTEAFFGQGTRLTVV.

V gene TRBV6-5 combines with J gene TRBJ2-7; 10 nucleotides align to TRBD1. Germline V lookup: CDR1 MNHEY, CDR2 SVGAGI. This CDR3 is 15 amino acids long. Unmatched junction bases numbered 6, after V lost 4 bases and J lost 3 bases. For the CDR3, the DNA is TGTGCCAGCAGTTCCGCCGGGACAGGGGACTACGAGCAGTACTTC. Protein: CASSSAGTGDYEQYF.

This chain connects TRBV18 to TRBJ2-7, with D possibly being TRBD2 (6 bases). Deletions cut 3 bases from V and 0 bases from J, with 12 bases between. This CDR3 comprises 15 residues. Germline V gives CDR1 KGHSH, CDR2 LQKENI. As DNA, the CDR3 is TGTGCCAGCTCACCGCGGGACGGTAGCTCCTACGAGCAGTACTTC. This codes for CASSPRDGSSYEQYF. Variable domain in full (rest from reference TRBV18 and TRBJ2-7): NAGVMQNPRHLVRRRGQEARLRCSPMKGHSHVYWYRQLPEEGLKFMVYLQKENIIDESGMPKERFSAEFPKEGPSILRIQQVVRGDSAAYFCASSPRDGSSYEQYFGPGTRLTVT.

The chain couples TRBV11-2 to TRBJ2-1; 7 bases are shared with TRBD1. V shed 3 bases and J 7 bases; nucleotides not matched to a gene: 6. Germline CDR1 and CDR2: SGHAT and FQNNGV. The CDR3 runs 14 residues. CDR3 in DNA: TGTGCCAGCAGCTTCCGGGACAGAATTAATGAGCAGTTCTTC. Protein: CASSFRDRINEQFF. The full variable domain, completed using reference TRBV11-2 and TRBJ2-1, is EAGVAQSPRYKIIEKRQSVAFWCNPISGHATLYWYQQILGQGPKLLIQFQNNGVVDDSQLPKDRFSAERLKGVDSTLKIQPAKLEDSAVYLCASSFRDRINEQFFGPGTRLTVL.

CDR3 nucleotides: TGTGCCAGCAGGCGGATGTTGGATGAGCAGTTCTTC. It yields the protein CASRRMLDEQFF. This sequence joins TRBV28 and TRBJ2-1; unclear D gene. Germline CDR1 reads MDHEN; CDR2 reads SYDVKM. The CDR3 length is 12 residues. V was clipped by 6 bases and J by 8 bases, with 11 bases between them.

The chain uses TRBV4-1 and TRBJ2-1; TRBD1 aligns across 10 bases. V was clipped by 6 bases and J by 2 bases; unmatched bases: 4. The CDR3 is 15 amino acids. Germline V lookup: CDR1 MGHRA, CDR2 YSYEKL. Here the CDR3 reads CASSTTGGTYNEQFF. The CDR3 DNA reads TGCGCCAGCAGTACGACAGGGGGCACCTACAATGAGCAGTTCTTC.

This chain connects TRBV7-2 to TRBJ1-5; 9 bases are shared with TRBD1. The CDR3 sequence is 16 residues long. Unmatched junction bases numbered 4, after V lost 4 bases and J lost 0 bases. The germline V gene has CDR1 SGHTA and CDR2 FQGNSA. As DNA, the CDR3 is TGTGCCAGCAGCTCGTGGACAGGGGTTAGCAATCAGCCCCAGCATTTT. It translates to CASSSWTGVSNQPQHF.

CDR3 sequence (DNA): TGTGCCAGCAGTTTGTCGCGGGGTCGGCAGACCCAGTACTTC. This codes for CASSLSRGRQTQYF. The rearrangement links TRBV28 to TRBJ2-5; D might be TRBD2 (6 bases). Trimming left V 3 bases short and J 6 bases short, with 14 bases between. This CDR3 is 14 amino acids long. The germline gives CDR1 MDHEN, CDR2 SYDVKM. Looking up the rest from reference TRBV28 and TRBJ2-5 gives the full variable domain: DVKVTQSSRYLVKRTGEKVFLECVQDMDHENMFWYRQDPGLGLRLIYFSYDVKMKEKGDIPEGYSVSREKKERFSLILESASTNQTSMYLCASSLSRGRQTQYFGPGTRLLVL.

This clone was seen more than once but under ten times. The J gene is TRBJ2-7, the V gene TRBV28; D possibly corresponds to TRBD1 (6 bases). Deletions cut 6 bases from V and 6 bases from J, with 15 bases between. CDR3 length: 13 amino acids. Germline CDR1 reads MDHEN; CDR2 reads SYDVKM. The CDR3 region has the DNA TGTGCCAGCAGCTCTACAGACAGGAGCGAGCAGTACTTC. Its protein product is CASSSTDRSEQYF. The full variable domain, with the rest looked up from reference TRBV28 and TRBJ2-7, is DVKVTQSSRYLVKRTGEKVFLECVQDMDHENMFWYRQDPGLGLRLIYFSYDVKMKEKGDIPEGYSVSREKKERFSLILESASTNQTSMYLCASSSTDRSEQYFGPGTRLTVT.

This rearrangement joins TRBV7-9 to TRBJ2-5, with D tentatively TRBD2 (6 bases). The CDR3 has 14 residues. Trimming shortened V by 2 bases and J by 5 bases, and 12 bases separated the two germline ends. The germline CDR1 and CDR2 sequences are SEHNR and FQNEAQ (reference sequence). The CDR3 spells CASSLLEGGETQYF. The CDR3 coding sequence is TGTGCCAGCAGCTTATTGGAGGGTGGGGAGACCCAGTACTTC.

DNA for the CDR3: TGTGCCAGCAGCTCGGGACTAGCGGGGTACAATGAGCAGTTCTTC. Protein sequence: CASSSGLAGYNEQFF. The rearrangement joins TRBV7-9 to TRBJ2-1, with TRBD2 matching 13 bases. V lost 4 bases, J lost 4 bases, and 1 base stayed unmatched. CDR3 length: 15 amino acids. Germline V gene sequence: CDR1 SEHNR, CDR2 FQNEAQ (reference sequence).

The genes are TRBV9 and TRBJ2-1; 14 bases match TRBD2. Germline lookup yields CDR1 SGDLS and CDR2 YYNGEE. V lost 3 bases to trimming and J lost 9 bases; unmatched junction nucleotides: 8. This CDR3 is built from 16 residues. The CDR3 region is CASSGRGLAGAIEQFF. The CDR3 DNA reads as TGTGCCAGCAGCGGGAGGGGACTAGCGGGAGCCATTGAGCAGTTCTTC.

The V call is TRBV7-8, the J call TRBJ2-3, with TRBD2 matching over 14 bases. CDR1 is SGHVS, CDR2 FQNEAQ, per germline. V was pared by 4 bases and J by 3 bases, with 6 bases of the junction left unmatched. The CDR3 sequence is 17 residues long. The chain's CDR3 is CASSSGTSGSWTDTQYF. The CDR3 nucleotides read TGTGCCAGCAGCTCCGGGACTAGCGGGAGTTGGACAGATACGCAGTATTTT. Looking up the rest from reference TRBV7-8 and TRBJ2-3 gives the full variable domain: GAGVSQSPRYKVAKRGQDVALRCDPISGHVSLFWYQQALGQGPEFLTYFQNEAQLDKSGLPSDRFFAERPEGSVSTLKIQRTQQEDSAVYLCASSSGTSGSWTDTQYFGPGTRLTVL.

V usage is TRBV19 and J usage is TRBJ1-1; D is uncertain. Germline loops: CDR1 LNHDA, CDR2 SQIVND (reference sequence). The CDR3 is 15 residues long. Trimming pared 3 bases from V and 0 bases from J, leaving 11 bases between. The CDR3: CASSMRGLMNTEAFF. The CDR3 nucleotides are TGTGCCAGTAGTATGCGGGGATTAATGAACACTGAAGCTTTCTTT.

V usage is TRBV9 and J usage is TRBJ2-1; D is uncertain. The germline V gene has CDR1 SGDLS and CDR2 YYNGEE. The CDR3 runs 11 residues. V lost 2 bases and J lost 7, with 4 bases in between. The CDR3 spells CASSVRNEQFF. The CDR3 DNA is TGTGCCAGCAGCGTCAGGAATGAGCAGTTCTTC.

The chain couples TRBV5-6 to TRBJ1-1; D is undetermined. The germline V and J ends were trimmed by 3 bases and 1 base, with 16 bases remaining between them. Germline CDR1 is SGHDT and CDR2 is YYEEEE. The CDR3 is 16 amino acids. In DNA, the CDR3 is TGTGCCAGCAGCTCTATTTGGTTGATTTCGAACACTGAAGCTTTCTTT. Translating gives CASSSIWLISNTEAFF.